Presented here are 16 T cell receptor beta chains from one specimen sequenced in a study of T cells after yellow fever vaccination. Using its own MiXCR run on the 5' RACE reads, TCRdb lists one record per CDR3 protein. The sample yields under 100,000 distinct CDR3 sequences, around 5.8% seen once. Sequences were derived from CD8+ T cells sorted from PBMCs, sampled 10 days after the yellow fever booster vaccination. The receptor source for this set is a man younger than 35 who received the YFV17D yellow fever vaccine.

This clonotype was observed a handful of times. The chain combines TRBV5-1 with TRBJ2-3; D is uncertain. Germline loops: CDR1 SGHRS, CDR2 YFSETQ. The CDR3 runs 13 residues. V gave up 1 base and J gave up 5 bases, with 8 bases separating them. For the CDR3, the DNA is TGCGCCAGCAGCTTGCCGGTTGGAGATACGCAGTATTTT. Its translation is CASSLPVGDTQYF.

This clonotype showed up just a few times. V gene TRBV5-6 combines with J gene TRBJ1-2, with D unresolved. With 4 bases removed from V and 0 bases from J, the gap between germline ends came to 10 bases. The length of the CDR3 is 14 residues. Germline lookup yields CDR1 SGHDT and CDR2 YYEEEE. CDR3 sequence reads: CASSDWIANYGYTF. CDR3 DNA: TGTGCCAGCAGCGATTGGATAGCTAACTATGGCTACACCTTC.

In this sample, this clonotype turned up a few times. J is TRBJ2-7 and V is TRBV5-4, with 9 bases matching TRBD1. The CDR3 sequence is 13 residues long. Trimming cost V 6 bases and J 3 bases; bases outside gene matches: 4. In germline, CDR1 is SGHNT, CDR2 YYREEE (reference sequence). CDR3 bases: TGTGCCAGCACCATGGGACAGGGCTACGAGCAGTACTTC. Residues: CASTMGQGYEQYF.

This clonotype was recorded many times. The CDR3 DNA reads TGCGCCAGCAGCCCCAGGGGGTTTAGGGCTTTCTTT. The encoded protein is CASSPRGFRAFF. The chain joins TRBV10-2 to TRBJ1-1; 7 nucleotides align to TRBD1. From germline, CDR1 is WSHSY and CDR2 SAAADI. This CDR3 is 12 amino acids long. V gave up 6 bases and J gave up 11 bases; unmatched junction bases: 9.

The J gene is TRBJ2-3, the V gene TRBV19, with no clear D. The germline V gene has CDR1 LNHDA and CDR2 SQIVND (reference sequence). Trimming removed 8 bases from V and 2 bases from J, with 14 bases in between. The CDR3 sequence is 14 residues long. DNA of the CDR3: TGTGCCAGTGGGAACCGGGCCCTCACAGATACGCAGTATTTT. It specifies CASGNRALTDTQYF.

This chain joins TRBV4-1 and TRBJ2-3; D is tentatively TRBD1 or TRBD2 (5 bases each). Trimming pared 5 bases from V and 4 bases from J, leaving 16 bases between. Germline V gives CDR1 MGHRA, CDR2 YSYEKL. The CDR3 is made up of 15 amino acids. CDR3 protein: CASSGPRGAPDTQYF. The CDR3 bases are TGCGCCAGCAGCGGCCCCCGAGGGGCACCAGATACGCAGTATTTT.

CDR3 region: CASSQLGTDSNYGYTF. The CDR3 DNA is TGCGCCAGCAGCCAACTCGGGACAGACTCTAACTATGGCTACACCTTC. The V call is TRBV4-1, the J call TRBJ1-2, with TRBD1 identical over 7 bases. This CDR3 spans 16 amino acids. The trim removed 2 bases at V and 0 bases at J, leaving 6 bases unmatched. Looked up from germline, CDR1 is MGHRA and CDR2 is YSYEKL.

This clonotype was observed a few times. V is TRBV12-3 or TRBV12-4 and J is TRBJ1-2; perhaps TRBD1 as D (6 bases). This CDR3 has 14 amino acids. V dropped 4 bases and J dropped 11 bases, with 20 bases sitting between them. CDR3 protein: CASSWGQRPLGYTF. The CDR3 DNA follows: TGTGCCAGCAGTTGGGGGCAGCGTCCCTTAGGGTACACCTTC.

This clonotype appeared a few times. The chain couples TRBV4-1 to TRBJ1-2, with 9 bases matching TRBD1. Germline CDR1 and CDR2: MGHRA and YSYEKL. Trimming removed 3 bases from V and 4 bases from J; junction bases left unmatched: 6. The CDR3 sequence is 15 residues long. For the CDR3, the DNA is TGCGCCAGCAGCCAGGTTACGACAGGGGGCTATGGCTACACCTTC. It is translated as CASSQVTTGGYGYTF.

In this sample, this clonotype turned up many times. The rearrangement joins TRBV10-2 to TRBJ2-5; the D gene is possibly TRBD2 (7 bases). The germline V gene encodes CDR1 WSHSY and CDR2 SAAADI. The CDR3 contains 14 residues. V dropped 4 bases and J dropped 9 bases, with 18 bases sitting between them. In nucleotides, the CDR3 is TGCGCCAGCAGTGCGGGGGGCTCCGGTCAGTCCCAGTACTTC. Its protein is CASSAGGSGQSQYF.

This clonotype has only a few counts. The chain has TRBV5-6 and TRBJ1-6, with 8 nucleotides matching TRBD1. With 2 bases clipped from V and 8 bases from J, the junction kept 12 bases outside the gene matches. The CDR3 covers 17 residues. Germline CDR1 reads SGHDT; CDR2 reads YYEEEE. The CDR3 loop reads CASSLTGTGLSDSPLHF. The DNA for the CDR3 is TGTGCCAGCAGCTTAACCGGGACAGGTTTATCTGATTCACCCCTCCACTTT.

In this sample, this clonotype turned up a few times. The V and J genes are TRBV29-1 and TRBJ2-1, with 8 positions matching TRBD2. The CDR3 sequence is 17 residues long. With 3 bases clipped from V and 4 bases from J, the junction kept 14 bases outside the gene matches. CDR1 is SQVTM and CDR2 is ANQGSEA in the germline V gene. In DNA form, the CDR3 reads TGCAGCGTTGACAGAGGACTGGAAGCGGGGGATTACAATGAGCAGTTCTTC. It codes for CSVDRGLEAGDYNEQFF.

This clonotype was detected only a few times. The CDR3 DNA is TGTGCCTCCTCGTCGGCCCGGGAAACAGATACGCAGTATTTT. Translating it yields CASSSARETDTQYF. This chain uses TRBV30 with TRBJ2-3, with a tentative D call TRBD2 (5 bases). Germline-derived CDR1 and CDR2 are GTSNPN and SVGIG (reference sequence). The V gene lost 7 bases and the J gene lost 3 bases, with 17 bases spanning the gap. CDR3 length equals 14 residues.

The sample holds a few counts of this clonotype. The chain employs TRBV12-3 or TRBV12-4 and TRBJ2-1, with 13 bases identical to TRBD2. Unmatched junction bases numbered 7, after V lost 5 bases and J lost 0 bases. The CDR3 spans 18 residues. CDR3 bases: TGTGCCAGCAGTCCCAAGACTAGCGGGGGGAGCTCCTACAATGAGCAGTTCTTC. This gives the protein CASSPKTSGGSSYNEQFF.

The genes are TRBV30 and TRBJ1-2; maybe TRBD1 (5 bases). V was trimmed by 5 bases and J by 0 bases, leaving 10 bases between them. CDR1 is GTSNPN, CDR2 SVGIG, per germline (reference sequence). The CDR3 loop spans 13 amino acids. CDR3 nucleotides: TGTGCCTGGCTTGACAGTCCTAACTATGGCTACACCTTC. Amino acids: CAWLDSPNYGYTF. The variable domain in full, with the rest retrieved from reference TRBV30 and TRBJ1-2, is SQTIHQWPATLVQPVGSPLSLECTVEGTSNPNLYWYRQAAGRGLQLLFYSVGIGQISSEVPQNLSASRPQDRQFILSSKKLLLSDSGFYLCAWLDSPNYGYTFGSGTRLTVV.

This clonotype was counted between two and nine times. V usage is TRBV5-1 and J usage is TRBJ1-1; no definite D call. Trimming removed 2 bases from V and 0 bases from J, with 11 bases in between. The V gene's germline CDR1 is SGHRS and CDR2 YFSETQ. The CDR3 sequence is 15 residues long. The CDR3 is CASSFDLAVNTEAFF. The CDR3, as DNA: TGCGCCAGCAGCTTCGACTTAGCGGTGAACACTGAAGCTTTCTTT.